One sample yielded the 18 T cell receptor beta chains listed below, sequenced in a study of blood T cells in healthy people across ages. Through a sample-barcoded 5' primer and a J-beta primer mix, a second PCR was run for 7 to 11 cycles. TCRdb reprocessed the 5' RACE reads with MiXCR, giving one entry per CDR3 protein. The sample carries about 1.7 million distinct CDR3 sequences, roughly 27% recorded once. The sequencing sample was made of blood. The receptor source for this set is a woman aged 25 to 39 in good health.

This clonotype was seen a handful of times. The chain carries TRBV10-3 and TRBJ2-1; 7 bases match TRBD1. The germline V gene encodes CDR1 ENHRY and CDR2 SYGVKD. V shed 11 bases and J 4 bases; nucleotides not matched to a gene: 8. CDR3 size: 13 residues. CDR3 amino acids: CAVGQEGYNEQFF. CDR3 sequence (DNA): TGTGCCGTCGGACAGGAAGGATACAATGAGCAGTTCTTC.

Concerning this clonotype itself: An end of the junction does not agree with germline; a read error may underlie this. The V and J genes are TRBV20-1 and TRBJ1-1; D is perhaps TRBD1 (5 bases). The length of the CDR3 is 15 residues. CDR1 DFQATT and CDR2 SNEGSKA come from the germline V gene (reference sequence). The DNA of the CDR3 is TGCAGTACTAGGGATGGTAGGGGCAGGAGCACTGAAGCTTTCTTT. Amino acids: CSTRDGRGRSTEAFF.

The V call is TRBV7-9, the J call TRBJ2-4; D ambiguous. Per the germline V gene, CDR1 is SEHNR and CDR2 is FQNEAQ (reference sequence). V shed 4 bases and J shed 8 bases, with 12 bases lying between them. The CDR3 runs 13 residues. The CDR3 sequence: CASSSVPLDIQYF. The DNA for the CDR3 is TGTGCCAGCAGCTCTGTACCTTTGGACATTCAGTACTTC.

The DNA of the CDR3 is TGTGCCAGCGGCCGCCCCCTACCGATGAACACTGAAGCTTTCTTT. Translated, it gives CASGRPLPMNTEAFF. The chain joins TRBV7-9 to TRBJ1-1; D unclear. The V gene lost 8 bases and the J gene lost 0 bases, with 16 bases spanning the gap. The length of the CDR3 is 15 residues. The germline V gene encodes CDR1 SEHNR and CDR2 FQNEAQ (reference sequence). Complete variable domain (other parts from reference TRBV7-9 and TRBJ1-1): DTGVSQNPRHKITKRGQNVTFRCDPISEHNRLYWYRQTLGQGPEFLTYFQNEAQLEKSRLLSDRFSAERPKGSFSTLEIQRTEQGDSAMYLCASGRPLPMNTEAFFGQGTRLTVV.

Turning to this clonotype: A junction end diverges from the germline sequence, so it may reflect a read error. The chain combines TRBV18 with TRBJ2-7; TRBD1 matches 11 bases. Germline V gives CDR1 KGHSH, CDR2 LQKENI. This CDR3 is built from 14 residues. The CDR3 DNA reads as TGTGCCGGCTCACCGGGACAGGGGGCCTACGAGCAGTACTTC. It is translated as CAGSPGQGAYEQYF.

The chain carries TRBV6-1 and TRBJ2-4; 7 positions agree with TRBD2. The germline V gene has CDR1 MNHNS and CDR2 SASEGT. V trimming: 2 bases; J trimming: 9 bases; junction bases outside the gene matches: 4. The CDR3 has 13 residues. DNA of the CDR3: TGTGCCAGCAGTGAATTAAGGGAGGGCATTCAGTACTTC. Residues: CASSELREGIQYF.

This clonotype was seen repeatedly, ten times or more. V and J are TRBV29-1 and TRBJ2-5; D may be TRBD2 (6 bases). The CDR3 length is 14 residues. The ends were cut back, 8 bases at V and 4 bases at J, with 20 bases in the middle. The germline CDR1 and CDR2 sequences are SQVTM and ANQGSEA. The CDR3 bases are TGCAGCATCCCCGGGATGCGGGGAGGAGAGACCCAGTACTTC. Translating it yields CSIPGMRGGETQYF.

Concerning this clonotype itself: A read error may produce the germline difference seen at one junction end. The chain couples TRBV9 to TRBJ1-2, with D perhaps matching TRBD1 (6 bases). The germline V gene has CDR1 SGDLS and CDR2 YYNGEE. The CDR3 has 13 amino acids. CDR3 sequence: CVSSVAGGAGYTF. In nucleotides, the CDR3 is TGTGTCAGCAGCGTAGCGGGGGGCGCGGGCTACACCTTC.

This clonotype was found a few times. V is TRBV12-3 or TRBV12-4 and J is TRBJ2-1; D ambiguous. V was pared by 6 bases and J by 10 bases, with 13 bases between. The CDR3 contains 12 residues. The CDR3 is CASRTPLKEQFF. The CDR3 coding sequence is TGTGCCAGCAGAACACCTCTAAAAGAGCAGTTCTTC.

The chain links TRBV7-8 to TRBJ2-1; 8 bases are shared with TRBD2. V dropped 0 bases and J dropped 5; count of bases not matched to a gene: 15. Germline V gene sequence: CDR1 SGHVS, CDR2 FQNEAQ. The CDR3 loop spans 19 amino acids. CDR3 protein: CASSLAMVKAGVSNNEQFF. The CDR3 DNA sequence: TGTGCCAGCAGCTTAGCGATGGTAAAAGCGGGAGTCTCGAACAATGAGCAGTTCTTC.

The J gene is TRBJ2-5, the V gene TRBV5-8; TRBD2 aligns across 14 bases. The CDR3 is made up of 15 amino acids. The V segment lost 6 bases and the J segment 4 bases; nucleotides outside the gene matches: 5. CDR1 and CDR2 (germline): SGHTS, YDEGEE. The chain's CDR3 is CASNPGLAGAETQYF. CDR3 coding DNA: TGTGCCAGCAATCCGGGACTAGCGGGAGCAGAGACCCAGTACTTC.

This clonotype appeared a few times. As DNA, the CDR3 is TGTGCCAGCTCACCACAGGGACAGGGTAGTTATTCTGAAGCTTTCTTT. It encodes CASSPQGQGSYSEAFF. The chain uses TRBV18 and TRBJ1-1, with 9 bases identical to TRBD1. The length of the CDR3 is 16 residues. The trim removed 1 base at V and 6 bases at J, leaving 9 bases unmatched. Per germline, CDR1 KGHSH and CDR2 LQKENI.

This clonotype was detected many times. The CDR3 DNA sequence: TGTGCCACCAGCAGAGGTGGGAATGATGAAAAACTGTTTTTT. It codes for CATSRGGNDEKLFF. The rearrangement uses TRBV15 and TRBJ1-4; no definite D call. V was cut by 1 base and J by 6 bases, with 9 bases left in between. Per germline, CDR1 LNHNV and CDR2 YYDKDF (reference sequence). The CDR3 consists of 14 residues.

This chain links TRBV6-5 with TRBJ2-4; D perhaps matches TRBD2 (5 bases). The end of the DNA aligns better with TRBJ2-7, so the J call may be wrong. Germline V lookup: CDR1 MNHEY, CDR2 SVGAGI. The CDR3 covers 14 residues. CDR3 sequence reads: CASSYQEADDEQYF. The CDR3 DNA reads TGTGCCAGCAGTTACCAGGAGGCGGATGACGAGCAGTACTTC.

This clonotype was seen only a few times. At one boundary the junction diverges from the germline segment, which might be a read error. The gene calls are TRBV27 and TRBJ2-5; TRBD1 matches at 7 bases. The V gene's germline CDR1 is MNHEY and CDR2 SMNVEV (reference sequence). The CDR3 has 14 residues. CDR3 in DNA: TGTGCCAGCAGGGCGGACAGGCAAGAAGAGATCCAGTACTTC. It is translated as CASRADRQEEIQYF.

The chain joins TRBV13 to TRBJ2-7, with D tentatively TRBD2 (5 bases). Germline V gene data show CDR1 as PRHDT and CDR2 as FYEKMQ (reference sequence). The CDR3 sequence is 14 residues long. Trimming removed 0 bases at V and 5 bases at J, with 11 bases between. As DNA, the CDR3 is TGTGCCAGCAGCTTAGGATCGGGGATTGACGAGCAGTACTTC. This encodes CASSLGSGIDEQYF.

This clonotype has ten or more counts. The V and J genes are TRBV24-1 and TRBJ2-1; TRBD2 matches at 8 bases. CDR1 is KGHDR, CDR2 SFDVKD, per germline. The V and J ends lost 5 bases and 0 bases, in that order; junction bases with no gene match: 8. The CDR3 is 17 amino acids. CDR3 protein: CATSVRGGQSSYNEQFF. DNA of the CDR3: TGTGCCACCAGTGTCCGCGGGGGGCAGAGCTCCTACAATGAGCAGTTCTTC.

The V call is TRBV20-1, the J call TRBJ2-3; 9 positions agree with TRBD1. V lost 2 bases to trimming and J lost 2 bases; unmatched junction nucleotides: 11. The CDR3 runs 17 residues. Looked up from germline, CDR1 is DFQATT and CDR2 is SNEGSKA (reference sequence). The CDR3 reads CSARLRSGTGYTDTQYF. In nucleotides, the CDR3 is TGCAGTGCTAGACTTCGATCTGGGACAGGGTACACAGATACGCAGTATTTT.